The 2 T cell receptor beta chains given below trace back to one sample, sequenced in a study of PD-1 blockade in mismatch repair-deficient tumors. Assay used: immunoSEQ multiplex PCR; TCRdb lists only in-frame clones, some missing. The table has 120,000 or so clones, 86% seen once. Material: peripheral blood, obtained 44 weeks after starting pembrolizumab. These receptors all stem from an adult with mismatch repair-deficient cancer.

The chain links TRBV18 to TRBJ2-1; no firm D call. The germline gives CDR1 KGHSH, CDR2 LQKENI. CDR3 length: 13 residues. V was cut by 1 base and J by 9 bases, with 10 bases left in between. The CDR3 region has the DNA TGTGCCAGCTCACCACTCAACCACTTTGAGCAGTTCTTC. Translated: CASSPLNHFEQFF.

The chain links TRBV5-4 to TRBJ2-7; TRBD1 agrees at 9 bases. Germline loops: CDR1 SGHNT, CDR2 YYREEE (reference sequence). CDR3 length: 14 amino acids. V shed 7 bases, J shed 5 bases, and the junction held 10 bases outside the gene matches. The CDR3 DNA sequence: TGTGCCAGCCGAAAACAGGGGGCCGGGGACGAGCAGTACTTC. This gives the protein CASRKQGAGDEQYF. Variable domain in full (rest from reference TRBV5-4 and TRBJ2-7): ETGVTQSPTHLIKTRGQQVTLRCSSQSGHNTVSWYQQALGQGPQFIFQYYREEENGRGNFPPRFSGLQFPNYSSELNVNALELDDSALYLCASRKQGAGDEQYFGPGTRLTVT.